This entry features one T cell receptor beta chain sequence. Its target is not known. The authors prepared the TCRbeta library with unique molecular identifiers. TCRdb analysed the PCR reads with MiXCR anew, one entry per CDR3 protein. The sample comprises 800,000 to 1,000,000 distinct CDR3 sequences, less than 30% of which are singletons, and more than 25% rests with the top ten. These data come from a study of T-cell reconstitution after alpha-beta-depleted transplantation in children. Notes on the study in general: At one year after transplant, newly produced T cells mostly accounted for T-cell counts and diversity. It was surviving recipient T cells and thymic progenitors that gave some patients high TCRbeta diversity at day 60. Expanded graft clones, several hundred of them, were reportedly the source of alpha-beta T cells about two months after transplant.

This CDR3 spans 15 amino acids. V lost 8 bases to trimming and J lost 0 bases, with 14 bases between them. In germline, CDR1 is SGHDT, CDR2 YYEEEE. This receptor was taken from a boy under two years old who had a stem cell transplant for SCID, so the T cells may come from the graft donor. The source was PBMCs, mostly from graft donor cells, collected 360 days after TCRalphabeta/CD19-depleted stem cell transplant. This rearrangement joins TRBV5-6 to TRBJ2-2, with a possible D match to TRBD1 (6 bases). This CDR3 is CARGPWTANTGELFF. In DNA, the CDR3 is TGTGCCAGGGGCCCATGGACAGCGAACACCGGGGAGCTGTTTTTT.